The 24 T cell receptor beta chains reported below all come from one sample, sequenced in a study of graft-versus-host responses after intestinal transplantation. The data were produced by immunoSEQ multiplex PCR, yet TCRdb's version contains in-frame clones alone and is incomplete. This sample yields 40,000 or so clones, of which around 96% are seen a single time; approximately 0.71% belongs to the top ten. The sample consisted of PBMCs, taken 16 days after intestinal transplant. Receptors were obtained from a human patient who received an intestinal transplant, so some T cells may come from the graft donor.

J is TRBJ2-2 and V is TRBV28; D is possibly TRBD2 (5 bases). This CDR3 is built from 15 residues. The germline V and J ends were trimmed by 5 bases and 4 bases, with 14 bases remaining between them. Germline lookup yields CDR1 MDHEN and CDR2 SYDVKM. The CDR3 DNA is TGTGCCAGCAGTCCAGGATCCGCGGGCACCGGGGAGCTGTTTTTT. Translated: CASSPGSAGTGELFF.

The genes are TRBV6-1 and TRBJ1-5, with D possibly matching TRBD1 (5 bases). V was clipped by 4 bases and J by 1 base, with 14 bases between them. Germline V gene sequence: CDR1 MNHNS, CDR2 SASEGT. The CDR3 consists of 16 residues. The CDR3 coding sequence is TGTGCCAGCAGTGGGGCGACAGCCATGAGCAATCAGCCCCAGCATTTT. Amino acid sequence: CASSGATAMSNQPQHF.

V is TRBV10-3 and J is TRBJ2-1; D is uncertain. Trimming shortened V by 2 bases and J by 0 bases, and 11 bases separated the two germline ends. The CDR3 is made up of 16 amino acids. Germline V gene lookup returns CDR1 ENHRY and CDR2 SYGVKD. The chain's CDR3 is CAISEGREGSYNEQFF. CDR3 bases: TGTGCCATCAGTGAGGGAAGGGAAGGCTCCTACAATGAGCAGTTCTTC.

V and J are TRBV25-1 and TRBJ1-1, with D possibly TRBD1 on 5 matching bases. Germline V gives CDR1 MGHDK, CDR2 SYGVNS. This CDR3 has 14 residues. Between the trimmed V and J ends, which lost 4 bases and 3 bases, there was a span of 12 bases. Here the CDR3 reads CASSVGGPYTEAFF. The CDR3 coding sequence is TGTGCCAGCAGTGTCGGGGGTCCTTACACTGAAGCTTTCTTT.

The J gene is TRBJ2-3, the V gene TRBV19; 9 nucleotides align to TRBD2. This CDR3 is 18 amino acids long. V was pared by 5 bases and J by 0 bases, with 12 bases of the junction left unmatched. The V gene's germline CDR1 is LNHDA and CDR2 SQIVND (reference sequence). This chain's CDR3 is CASSFYPGLAISTDTQYF. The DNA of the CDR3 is TGTGCCAGTAGTTTTTACCCCGGACTAGCGATTAGCACAGATACGCAGTATTTT.

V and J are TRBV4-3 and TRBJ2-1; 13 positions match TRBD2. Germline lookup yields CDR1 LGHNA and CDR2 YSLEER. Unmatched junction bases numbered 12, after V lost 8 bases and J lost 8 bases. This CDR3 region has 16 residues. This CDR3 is CASGRTSGRHRDEQFF. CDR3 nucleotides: TGCGCCAGCGGAAGGACTAGCGGGAGACATAGGGATGAGCAGTTCTTC.

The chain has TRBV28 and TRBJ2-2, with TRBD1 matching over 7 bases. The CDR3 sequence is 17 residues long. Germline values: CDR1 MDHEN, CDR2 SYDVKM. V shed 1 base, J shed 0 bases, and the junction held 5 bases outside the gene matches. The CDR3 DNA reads TGTGCCAGCAGTTTATCCCGGCAGGGGGCGAACACCGGGGAGCTGTTTTTT. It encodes CASSLSRQGANTGELFF.

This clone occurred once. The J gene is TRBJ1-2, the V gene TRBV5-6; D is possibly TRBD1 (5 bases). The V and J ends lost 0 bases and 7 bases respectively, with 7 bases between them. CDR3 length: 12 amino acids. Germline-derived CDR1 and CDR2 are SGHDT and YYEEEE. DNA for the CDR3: TGTGCCAGCAGCTTGGTGACAGCTGGCTACACCTTC. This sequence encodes CASSLVTAGYTF.

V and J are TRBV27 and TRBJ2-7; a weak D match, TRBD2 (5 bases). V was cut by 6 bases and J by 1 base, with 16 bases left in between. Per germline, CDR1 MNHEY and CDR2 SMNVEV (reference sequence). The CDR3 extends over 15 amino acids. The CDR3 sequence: CASSFTRTPSYEQYF. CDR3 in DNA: TGTGCCAGCAGCTTCACCCGGACTCCTTCCTACGAGCAGTACTTC.

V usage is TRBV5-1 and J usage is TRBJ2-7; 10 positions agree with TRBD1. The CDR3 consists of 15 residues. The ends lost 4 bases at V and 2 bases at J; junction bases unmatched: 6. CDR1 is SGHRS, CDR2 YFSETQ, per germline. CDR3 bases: TGCGCCAGCAGCCCTTCTGGGACAGGGGCCTACGAGCAGTACTTC. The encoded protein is CASSPSGTGAYEQYF.

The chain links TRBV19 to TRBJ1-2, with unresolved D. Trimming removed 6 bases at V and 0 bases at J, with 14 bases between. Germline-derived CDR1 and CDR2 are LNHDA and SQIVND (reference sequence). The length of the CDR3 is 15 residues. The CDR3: CASRFRTPSNYGYTF. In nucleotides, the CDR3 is TGTGCCAGTAGGTTCCGGACCCCATCTAACTATGGCTACACCTTC.

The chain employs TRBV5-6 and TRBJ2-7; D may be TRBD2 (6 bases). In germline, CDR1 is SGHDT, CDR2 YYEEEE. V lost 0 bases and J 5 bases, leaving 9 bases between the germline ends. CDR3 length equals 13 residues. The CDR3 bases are TGTGCCAGCAGCTTGGTAGCGGATAACGAGCAGTACTTC. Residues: CASSLVADNEQYF.

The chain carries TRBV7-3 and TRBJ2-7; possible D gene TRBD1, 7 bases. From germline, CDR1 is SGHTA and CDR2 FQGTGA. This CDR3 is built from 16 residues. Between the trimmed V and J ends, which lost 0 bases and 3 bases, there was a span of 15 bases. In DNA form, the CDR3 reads TGTGCCAGCAGCTTAACTCAGGGGGGAAGACACTACGAGCAGTACTTC. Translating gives CASSLTQGGRHYEQYF.

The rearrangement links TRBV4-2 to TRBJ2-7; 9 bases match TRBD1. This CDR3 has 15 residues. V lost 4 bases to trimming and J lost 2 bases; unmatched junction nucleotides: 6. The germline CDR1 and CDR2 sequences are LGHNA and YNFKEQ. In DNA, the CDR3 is TGTGCCAGCAGCCGAATTGGGACAGGGACCTACGAGCAGTACTTC. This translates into CASSRIGTGTYEQYF.

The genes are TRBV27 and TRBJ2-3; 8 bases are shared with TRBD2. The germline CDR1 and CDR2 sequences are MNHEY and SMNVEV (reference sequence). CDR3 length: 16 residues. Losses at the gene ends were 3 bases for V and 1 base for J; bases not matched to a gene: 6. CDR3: CASSFLSGRGTDTQYF. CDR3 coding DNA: TGTGCCAGCAGTTTTCTCAGCGGGAGAGGCACAGATACGCAGTATTTT.

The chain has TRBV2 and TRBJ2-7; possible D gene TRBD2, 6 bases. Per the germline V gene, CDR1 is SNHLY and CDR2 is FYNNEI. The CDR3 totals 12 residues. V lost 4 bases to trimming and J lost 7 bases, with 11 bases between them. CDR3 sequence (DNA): TGTGCCAGCAGTGCTCTAGCGCGGGAGCAGTACTTC. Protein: CASSALAREQYF.

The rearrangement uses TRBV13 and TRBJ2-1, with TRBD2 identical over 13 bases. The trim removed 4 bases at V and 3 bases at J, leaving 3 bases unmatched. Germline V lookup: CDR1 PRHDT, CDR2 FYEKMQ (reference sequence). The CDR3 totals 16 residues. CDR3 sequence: CASSSRTSGSYNEQFF. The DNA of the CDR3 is TGTGCCAGCAGCTCTCGGACTAGCGGGAGCTACAATGAGCAGTTCTTC.

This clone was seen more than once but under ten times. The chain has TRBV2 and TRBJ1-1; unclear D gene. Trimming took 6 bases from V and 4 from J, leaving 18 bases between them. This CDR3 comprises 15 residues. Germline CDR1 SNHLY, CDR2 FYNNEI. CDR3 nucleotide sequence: TGTGCCAGCAGGGGCCTCGCGGTAGTGGGCACTGAAGCTTTCTTT. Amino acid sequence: CASRGLAVVGTEAFF.

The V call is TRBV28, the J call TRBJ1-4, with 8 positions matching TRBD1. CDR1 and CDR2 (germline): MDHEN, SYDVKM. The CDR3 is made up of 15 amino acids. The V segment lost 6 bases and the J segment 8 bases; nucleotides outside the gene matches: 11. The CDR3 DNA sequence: TGTGCCAGCAGAACCGGGACAGGCGGCGGCGAAAAACTGTTTTTT. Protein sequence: CASRTGTGGGEKLFF.

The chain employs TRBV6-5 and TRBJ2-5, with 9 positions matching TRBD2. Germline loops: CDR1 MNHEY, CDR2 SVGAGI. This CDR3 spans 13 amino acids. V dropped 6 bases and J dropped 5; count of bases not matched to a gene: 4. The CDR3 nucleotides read TGTGCCAGCAGATCTAGCGGGACCGAGACCCAGTACTTC. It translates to CASRSSGTETQYF.

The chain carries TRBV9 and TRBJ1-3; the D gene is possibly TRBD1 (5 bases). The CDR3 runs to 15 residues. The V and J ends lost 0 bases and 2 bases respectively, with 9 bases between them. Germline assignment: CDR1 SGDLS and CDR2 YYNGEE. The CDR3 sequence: CASSVVPRAGNTIYF. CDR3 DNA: TGTGCCAGCAGCGTAGTCCCCAGGGCTGGAAACACCATATATTTT.

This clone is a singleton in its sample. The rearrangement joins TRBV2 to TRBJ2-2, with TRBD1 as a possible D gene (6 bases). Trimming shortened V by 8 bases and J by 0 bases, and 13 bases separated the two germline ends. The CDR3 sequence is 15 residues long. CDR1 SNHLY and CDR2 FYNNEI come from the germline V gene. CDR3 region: CASADSDTNTGELFF. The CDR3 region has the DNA TGTGCCAGCGCGGACAGCGACACGAACACCGGGGAGCTGTTTTTT.

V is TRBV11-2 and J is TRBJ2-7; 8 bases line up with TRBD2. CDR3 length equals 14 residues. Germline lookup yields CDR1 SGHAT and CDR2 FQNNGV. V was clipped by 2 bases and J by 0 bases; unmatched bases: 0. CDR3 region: CASSLSGSSYEQYF. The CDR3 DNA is TGTGCCAGCAGCTTAAGCGGGAGCTCCTACGAGCAGTACTTC.

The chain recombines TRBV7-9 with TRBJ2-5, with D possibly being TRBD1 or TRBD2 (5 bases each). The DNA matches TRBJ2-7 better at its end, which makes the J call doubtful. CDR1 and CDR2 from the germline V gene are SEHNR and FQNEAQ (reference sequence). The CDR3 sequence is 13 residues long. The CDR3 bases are TGTGCCAGCAGCCGATTCCGGGACGACGAGCAGTACTTC. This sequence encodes CASSRFRDDEQYF.